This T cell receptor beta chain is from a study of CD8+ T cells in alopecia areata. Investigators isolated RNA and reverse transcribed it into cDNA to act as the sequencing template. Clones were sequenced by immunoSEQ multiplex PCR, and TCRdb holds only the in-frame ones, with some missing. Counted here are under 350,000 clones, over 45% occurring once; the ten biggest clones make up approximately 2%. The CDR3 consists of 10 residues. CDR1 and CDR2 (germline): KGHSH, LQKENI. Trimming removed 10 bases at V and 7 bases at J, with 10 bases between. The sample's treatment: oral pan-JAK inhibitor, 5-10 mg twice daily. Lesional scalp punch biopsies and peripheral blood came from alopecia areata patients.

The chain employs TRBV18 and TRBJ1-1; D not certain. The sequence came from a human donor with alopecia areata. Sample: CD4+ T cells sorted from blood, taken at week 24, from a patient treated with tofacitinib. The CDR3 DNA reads TGTGCCACCGGCAGTCGTGAAGCTTTCTTT. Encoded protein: CATGSREAFF.